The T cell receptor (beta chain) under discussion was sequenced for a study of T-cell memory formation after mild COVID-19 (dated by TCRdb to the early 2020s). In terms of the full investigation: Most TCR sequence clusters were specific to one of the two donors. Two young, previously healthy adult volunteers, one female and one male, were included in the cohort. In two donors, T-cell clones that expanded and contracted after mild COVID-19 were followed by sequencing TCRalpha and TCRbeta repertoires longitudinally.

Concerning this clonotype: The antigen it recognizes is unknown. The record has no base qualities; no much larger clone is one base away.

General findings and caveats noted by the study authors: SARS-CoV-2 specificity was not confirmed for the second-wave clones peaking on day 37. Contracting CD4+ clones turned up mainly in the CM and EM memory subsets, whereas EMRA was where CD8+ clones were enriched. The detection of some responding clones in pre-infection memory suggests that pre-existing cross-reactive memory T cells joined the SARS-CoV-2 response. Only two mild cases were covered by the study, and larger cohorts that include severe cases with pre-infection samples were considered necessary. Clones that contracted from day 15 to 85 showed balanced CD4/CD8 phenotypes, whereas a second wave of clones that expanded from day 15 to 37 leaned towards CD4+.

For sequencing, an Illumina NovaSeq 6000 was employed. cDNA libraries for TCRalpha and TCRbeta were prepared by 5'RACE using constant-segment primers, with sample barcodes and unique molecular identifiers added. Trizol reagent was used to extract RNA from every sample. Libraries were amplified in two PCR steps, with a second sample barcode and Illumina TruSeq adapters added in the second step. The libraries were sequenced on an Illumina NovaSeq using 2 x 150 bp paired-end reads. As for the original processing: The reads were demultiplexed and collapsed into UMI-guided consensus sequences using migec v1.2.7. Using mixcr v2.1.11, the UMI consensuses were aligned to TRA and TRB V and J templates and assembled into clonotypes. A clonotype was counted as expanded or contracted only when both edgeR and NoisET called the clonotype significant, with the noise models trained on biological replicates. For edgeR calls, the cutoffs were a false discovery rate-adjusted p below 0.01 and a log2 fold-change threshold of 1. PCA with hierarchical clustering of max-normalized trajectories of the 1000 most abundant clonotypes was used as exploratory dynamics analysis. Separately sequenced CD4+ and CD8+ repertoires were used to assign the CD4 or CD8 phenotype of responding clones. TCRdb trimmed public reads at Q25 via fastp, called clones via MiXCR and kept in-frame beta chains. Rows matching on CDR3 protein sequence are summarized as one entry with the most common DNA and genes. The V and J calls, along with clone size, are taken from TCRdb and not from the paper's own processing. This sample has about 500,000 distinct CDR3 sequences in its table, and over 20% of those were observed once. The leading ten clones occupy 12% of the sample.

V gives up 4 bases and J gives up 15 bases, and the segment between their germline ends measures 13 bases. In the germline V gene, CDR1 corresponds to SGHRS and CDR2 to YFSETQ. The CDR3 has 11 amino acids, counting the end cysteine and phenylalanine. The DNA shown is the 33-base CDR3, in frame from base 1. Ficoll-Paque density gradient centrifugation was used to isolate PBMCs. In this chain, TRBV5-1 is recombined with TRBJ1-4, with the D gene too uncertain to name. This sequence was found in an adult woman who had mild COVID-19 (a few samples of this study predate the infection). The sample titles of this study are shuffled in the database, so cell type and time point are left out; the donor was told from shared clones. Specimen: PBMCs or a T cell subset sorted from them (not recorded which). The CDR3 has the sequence CASSPGGRLFF. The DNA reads TGCGCCAGCAGCCCCGGAGGACGATTGTTTTTT.